This TCR beta chain was sequenced for a study of T-cell memory formation after mild COVID-19. Per germline, CDR1 SGHRS and CDR2 YFSETQ. The trim removed 1 base at V and 2 bases at J, leaving 8 bases unmatched. The CDR3 has 18 amino acids. TCRdb independently ran MiXCR on the 5' RACE reads; one entry per CDR3 protein. The data contain about 610,000 distinct CDR3 sequences, around 16% of them singletons. Turning to this clonotype: What it binds is unknown.

Study-wide results and caveats: Pre-infection memory carried some responding clones, suggesting that cross-reactive memory joined.

The rearrangement joins TRBV5-1 to TRBJ2-6, with 8 bases that match TRBD1. The source is an adult woman who had mild COVID-19 (a few samples of this study predate the infection). Cell type and time point are not known. Source material: PBMCs or a T cell subset sorted from them (not recorded which). The CDR3 DNA reads as TGCGCCAGCAGCTTGTACGGACAGGGTTCGACTGGGGCCAACGTCCTGACTTTC. Translating gives CASSLYGQGSTGANVLTF.